This TCR beta chain derives from a study of blood T cell repertoires in COVID-19. Study details: The United States, Italy and Spain supplied acute and convalescent COVID-19 samples.

Assay: immunoSEQ multiplex PCR; the TCRdb copy retains only in-frame clones and omits some. The sample has 170,000 or so clones; around 87% are singletons. V was pared by 3 bases and J by 7 bases, with 9 bases between. The CDR3 extends over 12 amino acids. Looked up from germline, CDR1 is DFQATT and CDR2 is SNEGSKA (reference sequence). This chain uses TRBV20-1 with TRBJ1-4; a possible D gene is TRBD1 (6 bases). This TCR was sampled from a man aged 35 to 55 with active or convalescent COVID-19. The sequencing sample was made of peripheral blood. The CDR3 nucleotides are TGCAGTGCTAGTTCAGGGGTTGAAAAACTGTTTTTT. Translating it yields CSASSGVEKLFF.